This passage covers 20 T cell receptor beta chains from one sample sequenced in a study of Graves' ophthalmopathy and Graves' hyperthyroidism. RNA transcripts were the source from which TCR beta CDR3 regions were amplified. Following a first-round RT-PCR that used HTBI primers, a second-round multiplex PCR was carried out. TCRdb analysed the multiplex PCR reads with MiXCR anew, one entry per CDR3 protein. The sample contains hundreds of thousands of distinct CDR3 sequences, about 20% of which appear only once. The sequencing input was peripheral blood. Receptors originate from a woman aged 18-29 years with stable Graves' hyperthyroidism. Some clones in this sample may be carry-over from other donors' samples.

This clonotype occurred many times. CDR3 in amino acids: CSAPRGLSYNEQFF. For the CDR3, the DNA is TGCAGTGCCCCAAGAGGGTTGTCCTACAATGAGCAGTTCTTC. The gene calls are TRBV20-1 and TRBJ2-1; possibly TRBD2 for D (5 bases). Germline V lookup: CDR1 DFQATT, CDR2 SNEGSKA (reference sequence). Trimming removed 6 bases from V and 1 base from J, with 13 bases in between. This CDR3 is built from 14 residues.

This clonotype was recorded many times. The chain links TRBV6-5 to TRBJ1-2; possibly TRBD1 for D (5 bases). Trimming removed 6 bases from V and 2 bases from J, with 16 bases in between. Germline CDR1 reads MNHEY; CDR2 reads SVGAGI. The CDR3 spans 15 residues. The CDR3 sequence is CASSTDRQRNYGYTF. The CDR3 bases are TGTGCCAGCAGCACCGACCGACAGCGCAACTATGGCTACACCTTC.

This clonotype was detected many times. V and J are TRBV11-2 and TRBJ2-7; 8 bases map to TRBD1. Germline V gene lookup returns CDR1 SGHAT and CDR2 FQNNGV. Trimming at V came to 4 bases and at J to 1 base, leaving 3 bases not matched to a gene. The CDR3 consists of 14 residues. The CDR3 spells CASSYGQGSYEQYF. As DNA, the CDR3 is TGTGCCAGCAGCTACGGACAGGGATCCTACGAGCAGTACTTC.

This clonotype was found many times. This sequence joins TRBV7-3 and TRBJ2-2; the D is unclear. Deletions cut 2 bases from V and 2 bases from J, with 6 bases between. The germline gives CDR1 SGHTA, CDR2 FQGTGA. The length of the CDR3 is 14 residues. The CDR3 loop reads CASSLHRNTGELFF. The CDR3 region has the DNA TGTGCCAGCAGCTTACACAGAAACACCGGGGAGCTGTTTTTT.

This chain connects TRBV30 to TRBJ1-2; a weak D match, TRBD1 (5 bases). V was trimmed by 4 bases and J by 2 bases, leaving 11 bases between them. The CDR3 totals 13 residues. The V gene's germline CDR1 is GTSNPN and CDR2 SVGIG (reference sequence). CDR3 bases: TGTGCCTGGATTCGGGACCGGAACTATGGCTACACCTTC. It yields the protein CAWIRDRNYGYTF.

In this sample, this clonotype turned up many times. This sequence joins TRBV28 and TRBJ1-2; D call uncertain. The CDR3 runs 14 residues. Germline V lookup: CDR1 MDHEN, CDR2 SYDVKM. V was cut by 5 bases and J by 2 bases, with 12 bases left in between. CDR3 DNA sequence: TGTGCCAGCAGTGGTGGCGCGGTGAACTATGGCTACACCTTC. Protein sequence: CASSGGAVNYGYTF.

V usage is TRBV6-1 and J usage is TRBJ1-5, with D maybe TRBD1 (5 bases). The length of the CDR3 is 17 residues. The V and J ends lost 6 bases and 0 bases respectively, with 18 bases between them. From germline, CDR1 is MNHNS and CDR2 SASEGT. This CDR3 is CASRASGHAYSNQPQHF. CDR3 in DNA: TGTGCCAGCAGGGCATCCGGACATGCTTATAGCAATCAGCCCCAGCATTTT.

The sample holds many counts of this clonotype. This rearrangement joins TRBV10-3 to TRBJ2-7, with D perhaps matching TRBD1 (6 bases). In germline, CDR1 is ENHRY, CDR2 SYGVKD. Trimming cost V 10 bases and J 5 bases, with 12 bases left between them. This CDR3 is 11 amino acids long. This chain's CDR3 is CATSTGNEQYF. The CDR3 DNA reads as TGTGCCACCTCTACAGGGAACGAGCAGTACTTC.

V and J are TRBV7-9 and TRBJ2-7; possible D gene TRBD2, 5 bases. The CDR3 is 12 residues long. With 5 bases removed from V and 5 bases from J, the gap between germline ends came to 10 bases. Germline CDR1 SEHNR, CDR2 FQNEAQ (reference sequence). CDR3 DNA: TGTGCCAGCAGCCCCCCCGGGGACGAGCAGTACTTC. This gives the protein CASSPPGDEQYF. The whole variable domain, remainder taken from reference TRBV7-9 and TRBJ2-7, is DTGVSQNPRHKITKRGQNVTFRCDPISEHNRLYWYRQTLGQGPEFLTYFQNEAQLEKSRLLSDRFSAERPKGSFSTLEIQRTEQGDSAMYLCASSPPGDEQYFGPGTRLTVT.

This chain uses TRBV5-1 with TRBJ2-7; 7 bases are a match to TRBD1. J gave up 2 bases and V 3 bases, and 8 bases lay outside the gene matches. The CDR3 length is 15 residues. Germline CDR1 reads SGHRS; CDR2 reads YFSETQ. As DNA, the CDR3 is TGCGCCAGCAGCTGGGACAGTTCGGGTGCCTACGAGCAGTACTTC. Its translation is CASSWDSSGAYEQYF. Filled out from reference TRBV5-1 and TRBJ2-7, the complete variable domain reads KAGVTQTPRYLIKTRGQQVTLSCSPISGHRSVSWYQQTPGQGLQFLFEYFSETQRNKGNFPGRFSGRQFSNSRSEMNVSTLELGDSALYLCASSWDSSGAYEQYFGPGTRLTVT.

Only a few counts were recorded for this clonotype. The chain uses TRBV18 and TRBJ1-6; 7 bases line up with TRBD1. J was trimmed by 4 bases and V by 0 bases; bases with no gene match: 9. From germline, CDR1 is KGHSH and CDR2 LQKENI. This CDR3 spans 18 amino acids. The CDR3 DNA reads TGTGCCAGCTCACCACCCAAGAACGGGACAGCTTATAATTCACCCCTCCACTTT. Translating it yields CASSPPKNGTAYNSPLHF.

This CDR3 is CASRSGGILNTGELFF. CDR3 DNA: TGTGCCAGCAGGTCCGGGGGGATCCTTAACACCGGGGAGCTGTTTTTT. The V call is TRBV6-1, the J call TRBJ2-2; TRBD2 agrees at 7 bases. V lost 6 bases to trimming and J lost 2 bases; unmatched junction nucleotides: 9. This CDR3 comprises 16 residues. CDR1 MNHNS and CDR2 SASEGT come from the germline V gene.

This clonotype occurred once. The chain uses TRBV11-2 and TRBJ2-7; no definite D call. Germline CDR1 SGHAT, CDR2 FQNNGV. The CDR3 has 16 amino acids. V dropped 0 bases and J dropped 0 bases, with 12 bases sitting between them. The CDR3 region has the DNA TGTGCCAGCAGCTTAGACTACAGCTCAGTCTCCTACGAGCAGTACGTC. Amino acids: CASSLDYSSVSYEQYV.

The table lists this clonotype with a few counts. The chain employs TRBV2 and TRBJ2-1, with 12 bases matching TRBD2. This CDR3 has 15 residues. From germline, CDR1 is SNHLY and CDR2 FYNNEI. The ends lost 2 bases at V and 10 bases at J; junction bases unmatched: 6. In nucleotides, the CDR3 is TGTGCCAGCAGTGAATGGGGTGGGACTAGCGGGGAGCAGTTCTTC. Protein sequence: CASSEWGGTSGEQFF.

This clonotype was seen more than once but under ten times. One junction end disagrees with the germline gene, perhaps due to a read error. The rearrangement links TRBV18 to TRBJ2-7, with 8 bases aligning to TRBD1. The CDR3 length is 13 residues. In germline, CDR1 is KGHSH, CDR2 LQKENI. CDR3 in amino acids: CASSPVQGDDQYF. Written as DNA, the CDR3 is TGTGCCAGCTCACCCGTACAGGGGGACGATCAGTACTTC.

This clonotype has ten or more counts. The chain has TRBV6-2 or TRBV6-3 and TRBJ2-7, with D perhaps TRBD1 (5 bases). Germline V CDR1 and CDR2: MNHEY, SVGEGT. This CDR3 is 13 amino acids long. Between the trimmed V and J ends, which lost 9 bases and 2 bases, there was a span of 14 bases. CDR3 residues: CASMERGTYEQYF. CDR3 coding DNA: TGTGCCAGTATGGAAAGGGGCACCTACGAGCAGTACTTC.

The CDR3 loop reads CASRQRVENTEAFF. DNA for the CDR3: TGTGCCAGCAGGCAGCGAGTGGAGAACACTGAAGCTTTCTTT. The V and J genes are TRBV28 and TRBJ1-1, with unresolved D. CDR1 and CDR2 from the germline V gene are MDHEN and SYDVKM. Trimming cost V 6 bases and J 1 base, with 12 bases left between them. The CDR3 is made up of 14 amino acids. The full variable domain, completed using reference TRBV28 and TRBJ1-1, is DVKVTQSSRYLVKRTGEKVFLECVQDMDHENMFWYRQDPGLGLRLIYFSYDVKMKEKGDIPEGYSVSREKKERFSLILESASTNQTSMYLCASRQRVENTEAFFGQGTRLTVV.

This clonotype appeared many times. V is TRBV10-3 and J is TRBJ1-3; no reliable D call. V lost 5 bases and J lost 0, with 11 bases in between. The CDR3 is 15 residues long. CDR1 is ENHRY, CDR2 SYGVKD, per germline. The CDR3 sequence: CAISPLPGSGNTIYF. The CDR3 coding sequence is TGTGCCATCAGTCCCCTGCCTGGCTCTGGAAACACCATATATTTT.

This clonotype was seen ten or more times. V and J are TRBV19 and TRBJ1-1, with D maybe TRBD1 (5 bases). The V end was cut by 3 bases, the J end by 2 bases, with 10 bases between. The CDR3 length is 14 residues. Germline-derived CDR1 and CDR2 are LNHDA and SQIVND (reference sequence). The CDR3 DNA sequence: TGTGCCAGTAGTATGAGCCAGGGAAACACTGAAGCTTTCTTT. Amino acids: CASSMSQGNTEAFF.

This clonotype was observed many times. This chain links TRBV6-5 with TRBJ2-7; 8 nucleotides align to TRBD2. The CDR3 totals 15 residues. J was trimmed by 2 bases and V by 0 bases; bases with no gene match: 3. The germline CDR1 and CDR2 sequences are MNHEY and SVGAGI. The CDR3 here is CASSYSAGGTYEQYF. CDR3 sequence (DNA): TGTGCCAGCAGTTACTCGGCGGGGGGCACCTACGAGCAGTACTTC.